The 21 T cell receptor beta chains below all came from one sample that was sequenced in a study of PD-1 blockade in mismatch repair-deficient tumors. This table comes from immunoSEQ multiplex PCR, and its TCRdb copy is limited to in-frame clones, with some not included. The data contain some 120,000 clones, about 85% of them singletons. This specimen was peripheral blood, taken 44 weeks after starting pembrolizumab. These receptors all come from an adult with mismatch repair-deficient cancer.

V is TRBV2 and J is TRBJ2-7; D is unclear. The ends were cut back, 7 bases at V and 2 bases at J, with 9 bases in the middle. CDR1 and CDR2 (germline): SNHLY, FYNNEI. CDR3 size: 12 residues. DNA of the CDR3: TGTGCCAGCACAGGATGGCCCTACGAGCAGTACTTC. Encoded protein: CASTGWPYEQYF.

The chain joins TRBV18 to TRBJ1-1; no clear D gene. Per germline, CDR1 KGHSH and CDR2 LQKENI. V lost 3 bases and J 2 bases, leaving 10 bases between the germline ends. The CDR3 covers 14 residues. CDR3 sequence: CASSPFGSNTEAFF. As DNA, the CDR3 is TGTGCCAGCTCACCGTTTGGCAGTAACACTGAAGCTTTCTTT. Complete variable domain (other parts from reference TRBV18 and TRBJ1-1): NAGVMQNPRHLVRRRGQEARLRCSPMKGHSHVYWYRQLPEEGLKFMVYLQKENIIDESGMPKERFSAEFPKEGPSILRIQQVVRGDSAAYFCASSPFGSNTEAFFGQGTRLTVV.

The chain recombines TRBV10-3 with TRBJ2-2; no firm D call. Germline values: CDR1 ENHRY, CDR2 SYGVKD. The CDR3 totals 14 residues. V was shortened by 0 bases and J by 5 bases, with 7 bases between the two germline ends. CDR3 in DNA: TGTGCCATCAGTGAGTCGGGCTCAACCGGGGAGCTGTTTTTT. It yields the protein CAISESGSTGELFF.

V gene TRBV2 combines with J gene TRBJ2-4; 10 nucleotides agree with TRBD1. The V gene end was trimmed by 8 bases and the J gene end by 4 bases; junction bases not matched to a gene: 11. This CDR3 has 16 residues. Germline-derived CDR1 and CDR2 are SNHLY and FYNNEI. CDR3 in amino acids: CASRGVPGQGKNIQYF. The DNA of the CDR3 is TGTGCCAGCCGGGGGGTACCGGGACAGGGGAAAAACATTCAGTACTTC.

Worth noting for this clone: A junction end diverges from the germline sequence, so it may reflect a read error. The genes are TRBV6-6 and TRBJ1-2; possibly TRBD1 for D (5 bases). The CDR3 has 13 residues. Per germline, CDR1 MNHNY and CDR2 SVGAGI (reference sequence). Written as DNA, the CDR3 is TGTGCCAGCACTTACGGGGGGGGCTATGGCTACACCTTC. Its translation: CASTYGGGYGYTF.

This chain links TRBV9 with TRBJ2-7; D ambiguous. Trimming took off 4 bases at V and 3 bases at J, with 14 bases between the two ends. This CDR3 has 14 amino acids. In germline, CDR1 is SGDLS, CDR2 YYNGEE. CDR3 coding DNA: TGTGCCAGCAGCTACCGGGCGGACGACTACGAGCAGTACTTC. It yields the protein CASSYRADDYEQYF. The variable domain in full, with the rest retrieved from reference TRBV9 and TRBJ2-7, is DSGVTQTPKHLITATGQRVTLRCSPRSGDLSVYWYQQSLDQGLQFLIQYYNGEERAKGNILERFSAQQFPDLHSELNLSSLELGDSALYFCASSYRADDYEQYFGPGTRLTVT.

The chain joins TRBV1 to TRBJ2-5. TRBV1 is marked as a pseudogene. The CDR3 is 17 amino acids. The CDR3 coding sequence is TGCACCAGCAGCCAACCCGGCCCCGGGGCTACTCAAGAGACCCAGTACTTC. It codes for CTSSQPGPGATQETQYF.

V gene TRBV27 combines with J gene TRBJ2-7; D might be TRBD2 (7 bases). Germline CDR1 is MNHEY and CDR2 is SMNVEV (reference sequence). V lost 5 bases, J lost 7 bases, and 15 bases lay in between. The CDR3 loop spans 13 amino acids. CDR3 sequence (DNA): TGTGCCAGCAGTCAAAGGGGGGGAATAGAGCAGTACTTC. As protein: CASSQRGGIEQYF.

The chain employs TRBV18 and TRBJ2-3; the match to TRBD2 covers 7 bases. The germline CDR1 and CDR2 sequences are KGHSH and LQKENI. J lost 4 bases, V lost 0 bases, and 10 bases had no gene match. The CDR3 is 17 amino acids. This CDR3 reads CASSPPIGASGADTQYF. The CDR3 DNA is TGTGCCAGCTCACCACCGATTGGGGCTAGCGGCGCAGATACGCAGTATTTT.

The rearrangement joins TRBV19 to TRBJ2-1; perhaps TRBD1 as D (5 bases). Deletions cut 0 bases from V and 1 base from J, with 19 bases between. In germline, CDR1 is LNHDA, CDR2 SQIVND (reference sequence). The CDR3 contains 19 residues. The CDR3 coding sequence is TGTGCCAGTAGTATAGACAGTCTACAGGCCATTCCTTCCTACAATGAGCAGTTCTTC. It encodes CASSIDSLQAIPSYNEQFF.

The rearrangement uses TRBV5-1 and TRBJ2-1; TRBD2 matches at 8 bases. The V gene end was trimmed by 0 bases and the J gene end by 2 bases; junction bases not matched to a gene: 7. The CDR3 runs 17 residues. Germline values: CDR1 SGHRS, CDR2 YFSETQ. The CDR3 DNA sequence: TGCGCCAGCAGCTTGGGACTAGCGTCGACGGCCTACAATGAGCAGTTCTTC. It yields the protein CASSLGLASTAYNEQFF.

The chain combines TRBV7-9 with TRBJ1-2; perhaps TRBD1 as D (5 bases). The V and J ends lost 3 bases and 7 bases respectively, with 27 bases between them. This CDR3 has 18 amino acids. Germline V gene data show CDR1 as SEHNR and CDR2 as FQNEAQ (reference sequence). The CDR3: CASSFSGMGGDKFSGYTF. The CDR3 DNA is TGTGCCAGCAGCTTTTCGGGGATGGGGGGGGATAAATTCTCTGGCTACACCTTC.

The chain employs TRBV2 and TRBJ2-1; TRBD1 matches at 9 bases. After removal of 6 bases from V and 5 bases from J, the junction contained 8 bases not matched to a gene. The CDR3 length is 15 residues. Germline-derived CDR1 and CDR2 are SNHLY and FYNNEI. In DNA, the CDR3 is TGTGCCAGCAGCCCGGACAGGGGAGGAAACAATGAGCAGTTCTTC. Amino acid sequence: CASSPDRGGNNEQFF.

The chain has TRBV7-9 and TRBJ2-3; TRBD2 agrees at 7 bases. The CDR3 sequence is 16 residues long. V dropped 5 bases and J dropped 0; count of bases not matched to a gene: 8. Germline CDR1 reads SEHNR; CDR2 reads FQNEAQ (reference sequence). The CDR3 nucleotides are TGTGCCAGCAGCCCTATTTCCGGGAGGAGCACAGATACGCAGTATTTT. It encodes CASSPISGRSTDTQYF.

A word on this clone: Other DNA sequences of this sample code for an identical CDR3. This sequence joins TRBV27 and TRBJ2-7, with TRBD2 matching over 11 bases. This CDR3 comprises 14 residues. CDR1 is MNHEY and CDR2 is SMNVEV in the germline V gene (reference sequence). V trimming: 3 bases; J trimming: 3 bases; junction bases outside the gene matches: 1. The CDR3 nucleotides read TGTGCCAGCAGTTTGGGGACTAGCGGCTACGAGCAGTACTTC. Residues: CASSLGTSGYEQYF.

The V gene is TRBV10-3, the J gene TRBJ1-2; 10 nucleotides align to TRBD1. The CDR3 consists of 14 residues. Germline trimming cut 6 bases from V and 8 bases from J; bases unmatched to any gene: 9. From germline, CDR1 is ENHRY and CDR2 SYGVKD. This CDR3 is CAIRNFGTGDGYTF. The CDR3 nucleotides are TGTGCCATCAGGAACTTTGGGACAGGGGACGGCTACACCTTC.

The chain uses TRBV27 and TRBJ2-3; no definite D call. The CDR3 is 14 amino acids. CDR1 MNHEY and CDR2 SMNVEV come from the germline V gene (reference sequence). The V gene lost 4 bases and the J gene lost 2 bases, with 10 bases spanning the gap. CDR3 coding DNA: TGTGCCAGCAGTTCCCTGATCCCCACAGATACGCAGTATTTT. Its translation: CASSSLIPTDTQYF.

The V and J genes are TRBV7-8 and TRBJ2-7; 15 bases match TRBD2. Germline loops: CDR1 SGHVS, CDR2 FQNEAQ. The CDR3 contains 19 residues. J was trimmed by 5 bases and V by 1 base; bases with no gene match: 12. CDR3: CASSLDPGTSGRIINEQYF. Written as DNA, the CDR3 is TGTGCCAGCAGCTTAGATCCGGGGACTAGCGGGAGGATCATCAACGAGCAGTACTTC.

This chain uses TRBV1 with TRBJ1-2; TRBD1, as called in the table, went unchecked against the DNA. TRBV1 is noted as a pseudogene. The CDR3 extends over 18 amino acids. This chain's CDR3 is CTSSQPRAGESTNYGYTF. CDR3 sequence (DNA): TGCACCAGCAGCCAACCCCGGGCAGGGGAGTCCACTAACTATGGCTACACCTTC.

The chain links TRBV7-2 to TRBJ2-2, with 10 bases fitting TRBD2. The CDR3 runs 16 residues. With V trimmed by 5 bases and J by 7 bases, 10 bases remained unmatched. Germline-derived CDR1 and CDR2 are SGHTA and FQGNSA. CDR3 sequence: CASSPGSGRGVGELFF. The CDR3 coding sequence is TGTGCCAGCAGCCCGGGAAGCGGGAGGGGGGTCGGGGAGCTGTTTTTT.

The rearrangement uses TRBV2 and TRBJ1-4; D might be TRBD1 (5 bases). The V gene's germline CDR1 is SNHLY and CDR2 FYNNEI. V was cut by 3 bases and J by 8 bases, with 22 bases left in between. The CDR3 sequence is 17 residues long. For the CDR3, the DNA is TGTGCCAGCAGTGATTTGGGACGCCCAGGCGGTCGAGAAAAACTGTTTTTT. It encodes CASSDLGRPGGREKLFF.